These 19 T cell receptor beta chains share one sample of origin, sequenced in a study of blood T cell repertoires in COVID-19. Generated by immunoSEQ multiplex PCR, the TCRdb table keeps only in-frame clones and is missing some. The sample has 30,000 to 40,000 clones; roughly nine tenths are singletons. The sample consisted of peripheral blood. The receptor source for this set is a human donor in a cohort sampled during active COVID-19.

The CDR3 DNA sequence: TGTGCCTGGAGTGTGACAGGGAATGAAAAACTGTTTTTT. Translation: CAWSVTGNEKLFF. This chain uses TRBV30 with TRBJ1-4; 7 bases agree with TRBD1. The CDR3 spans 13 residues. CDR1 and CDR2 from the germline V gene are GTSNPN and SVGIG (reference sequence). The J segment lost 5 bases and the V segment lost 0 bases, leaving 0 bases of the junction unmatched.

The gene calls are TRBV18 and TRBJ2-7; 9 bases align to TRBD2. The CDR3 has 15 amino acids. In germline, CDR1 is KGHSH, CDR2 LQKENI. With V trimmed by 1 base and J by 5 bases, 6 bases remained unmatched. The CDR3 sequence: CASSPLAGESNEQYV. The CDR3 nucleotides are TGTGCCAGCTCACCACTAGCGGGAGAATCGAACGAGCAGTACGTC.

This sequence joins TRBV28 and TRBJ2-2; TRBD1 might be the D (7 bases). The length of the CDR3 is 14 residues. Germline V gene data show CDR1 as MDHEN and CDR2 as SYDVKM. Between the trimmed V and J ends, which lost 8 bases and 4 bases, there was a span of 14 bases. The CDR3: CASSAGQFTGELFF. CDR3 nucleotide sequence: TGTGCCAGCTCCGCGGGACAGTTCACCGGGGAGCTGTTTTTT.

The V gene is TRBV19, the J gene TRBJ1-2, with 7 bases matching TRBD1. Looked up from germline, CDR1 is LNHDA and CDR2 is SQIVND (reference sequence). V trimming: 3 bases; J trimming: 6 bases; junction bases outside the gene matches: 10. CDR3 length: 15 residues. CDR3 coding DNA: TGTGCCAGTAGTATTTTGACAGGGAGGTACGATGGCTACACCTTC. Protein: CASSILTGRYDGYTF.

The rearrangement links TRBV20-1 to TRBJ2-5; D is unresolved. Germline lookup yields CDR1 DFQATT and CDR2 SNEGSKA (reference sequence). The CDR3 extends over 10 amino acids. V shed 5 bases and J shed 5 bases, with 6 bases lying between them. CDR3 amino acids: CSARRETQYF. The CDR3 DNA follows: TGCAGTGCTCGCCGGGAGACCCAGTACTTC.

Concerning this clone: Germline and junction disagree at one end, which may indicate a read error. V gene TRBV7-7 combines with J gene TRBJ2-5, with 8 positions matching TRBD2. Germline CDR1 and CDR2: SSHAT and FNYEAQ (reference sequence). The CDR3 runs 15 residues. The CDR3 sequence is CASSLLGASGETQYF. The CDR3 nucleotides read TGTGCTAGCAGCTTATTAGGAGCTAGCGGGGAGACCCAGTACTTC.

A single count supports this clone. The chain employs TRBV7-2 and TRBJ2-1, with D unresolved. The germline gives CDR1 SGHTA, CDR2 FQGNSA. This CDR3 contains 13 residues. Deletions cut 2 bases from V and 6 bases from J, with 8 bases between. The CDR3 loop reads CASSLQAINEQFF. The CDR3 DNA follows: TGTGCCAGCAGCTTACAGGCTATCAATGAGCAGTTCTTC.

This clone has a single count. The chain carries TRBV5-5 and TRBJ1-2; weak D call: TRBD1 (6 bases). The CDR3 runs 15 residues. With 0 bases removed from V and 6 bases from J, the gap between germline ends came to 15 bases. CDR1 is SGHKS, CDR2 YYEKEE, per germline (reference sequence). The DNA for the CDR3 is TGTGCCAGCAGCTTGGAAGGCAGGGGAAATGATGGCTACACCTTC. Its translation: CASSLEGRGNDGYTF.

CDR3 coding DNA: TGTGCCAGCAGTTACCCGGGGAACACTGAAGCTTTCTTT. It encodes CASSYPGNTEAFF. V is TRBV6-5 and J is TRBJ1-1; D gene uncertain. The CDR3 has 13 amino acids. The germline V and J ends were trimmed by 2 bases and 1 base, with 5 bases remaining between them. The V gene's germline CDR1 is MNHEY and CDR2 SVGAGI.

The rearrangement uses TRBV6-2 or TRBV6-3 and TRBJ2-3, with a weak D call TRBD1 (5 bases). Germline V gene data show CDR1 as MNHEY and CDR2 as SVGEGT. V lost 2 bases to trimming and J lost 1 base, with 7 bases between them. There are 14 residues in the CDR3. The CDR3 protein is CASSYQGRTDTQYF. The CDR3 coding sequence is TGTGCCAGCAGTTACCAGGGCCGCACAGATACGCAGTATTTT.

This clone was recorded only once. V gene TRBV19 combines with J gene TRBJ1-1, with a weak D call TRBD1 (5 bases). CDR1 is LNHDA, CDR2 SQIVND, per germline (reference sequence). The CDR3 spans 13 residues. V gave up 6 bases and J gave up 3 bases, with 11 bases separating them. The DNA of the CDR3 is TGTGCCAGTAGGGACACAAGGGACACTGAAGCTTTCTTT. This gives the protein CASRDTRDTEAFF.

This chain links TRBV18 with TRBJ2-7; tentatively, D is TRBD2 (5 bases). CDR3 length: 13 residues. The V gene's germline CDR1 is KGHSH and CDR2 LQKENI. The V gene lost 5 bases and the J gene lost 2 bases, with 10 bases spanning the gap. In DNA, the CDR3 is TGTGCCAGCTCAGAAGGACTTACCTACGAGCAGTACGTC. This codes for CASSEGLTYEQYV.

The chain joins TRBV25-1 to TRBJ2-3; 9 nucleotides match TRBD2. J was trimmed by 2 bases and V by 2 bases; bases with no gene match: 2. Germline V gives CDR1 MGHDK, CDR2 SYGVNS. This CDR3 has 15 amino acids. The CDR3: CASSEGTSPTDTQYF. The CDR3 DNA sequence: TGTGCCAGCAGTGAAGGGACTAGCCCCACAGATACGCAGTATTTT. Together with reference TRBV25-1 and TRBJ2-3, the CDR3 gives the full variable domain: EADIYQTPRYLVIGTGKKITLECSQTMGHDKMYWYQQDPGMELHLIHYSYGVNSTEKGDLSSESTVSRIRTEHFPLTLESARPSHTSQYLCASSEGTSPTDTQYFGPGTRLTVL.

The chain has TRBV3-1 (or the pseudogene TRBV3-2) and TRBJ2-3; maybe TRBD2 (6 bases). Germline assignment: CDR1 LGHDT and CDR2 YNNKEL (reference sequence). The CDR3 contains 14 residues. Trimming left V 4 bases short and J 1 base short, with 9 bases between. CDR3 nucleotide sequence: TGTGCCAGCAGCCGATCGGGAGGCACAGATACGCAGTATTTT. Protein product: CASSRSGGTDTQYF.

The rearrangement links TRBV4-1 to TRBJ2-1; TRBD2 aligns across 11 bases. The CDR3 has 16 residues. Germline V lookup: CDR1 MGHRA, CDR2 YSYEKL. J was trimmed by 8 bases and V by 2 bases; bases with no gene match: 8. CDR3 loop: CASSQRGLAVGYEQFF. The CDR3 region has the DNA TGCGCCAGCAGCCAACGGGGACTAGCGGTAGGGTATGAGCAGTTCTTC.

The chain couples TRBV9 to TRBJ2-1; perhaps TRBD2 as D (5 bases). The CDR3 totals 19 residues. Trimming removed 2 bases from V and 0 bases from J, with 21 bases in between. Germline V CDR1 and CDR2: SGDLS, YYNGEE. The chain's CDR3 is CASSVHSPAVASSYNEQFF. The CDR3 region has the DNA TGTGCCAGCAGCGTTCACTCTCCCGCGGTAGCGAGCTCCTACAATGAGCAGTTCTTC. Together with reference TRBV9 and TRBJ2-1, the CDR3 gives the full variable domain: DSGVTQTPKHLITATGQRVTLRCSPRSGDLSVYWYQQSLDQGLQFLIQYYNGEERAKGNILERFSAQQFPDLHSELNLSSLELGDSALYFCASSVHSPAVASSYNEQFFGPGTRLTVL.

This chain connects TRBV6-6 to TRBJ1-6; 8 bases agree with TRBD1. The germline V gene has CDR1 MNHNY and CDR2 SVGAGI (reference sequence). J gave up 7 bases and V 5 bases, and 4 bases lay outside the gene matches. The CDR3 has 14 residues. The DNA of the CDR3 is TGTGCCAGCAGTCGAGGGACAGGAAATTCACCCCTCCACTTT. It yields the protein CASSRGTGNSPLHF.

The V call is TRBV9, the J call TRBJ2-1; 13 bases are a match to TRBD2. V lost 3 bases, J lost 9 bases, and 3 bases stayed unmatched. Germline V gives CDR1 SGDLS, CDR2 YYNGEE. The CDR3 totals 14 residues. The CDR3 loop is CASSAGLAGVEQFF. The CDR3 DNA follows: TGTGCCAGCAGCGCTGGACTAGCGGGAGTTGAGCAGTTCTTC.

Regarding this clone: The sample has other DNA sequences that encode this CDR3 too. The CDR3 protein is CASSQGMNTEAFF. In nucleotides, the CDR3 is TGTGCCAGTAGTCAGGGAATGAACACTGAAGCTTTCTTT. The genes are TRBV19 and TRBJ1-1, with D perhaps matching TRBD1 (5 bases). The V gene's germline CDR1 is LNHDA and CDR2 SQIVND (reference sequence). Deletions cut 5 bases from V and 0 bases from J, with 7 bases between. The CDR3 has 13 amino acids.